The 7 T cell receptor beta chains reported below all come from one sample, sequenced in a study of regulatory T cells in long-lasting Graves disease. CDR3-region Arm-PCR and iRepertoire HTBI primers produced the TCR beta libraries. TCRdb re-derived calls from the multiplex PCR reads in MiXCR, one entry per CDR3 protein. This sample carries about 360,000 distinct CDR3 sequences, around 15% of them seen once, and the ten largest clones take 20% to 25%. This sample's time point: newly diagnosed GD, antithyroid drugs for less than 3 months. There was RNA extracted from PBMCs, and the TCR library was made from it. These same records also appear under a second study, on T cells in Graves' hyperthyroidism and ophthalmopathy.

The specimen was peripheral blood mononuclear cells (PBMCs), collected at new diagnosis, from a patient treated with antithyroid drugs. The origin of the receptors is a woman aged 18-29 years with Graves disease.

This clonotype was recorded many times. The CDR3 region has the DNA TGCAGTGCTAGACTTCTAGCGGGAGTTGAACCCTTCTCCTACGAGCAGTACTTC. Its translation is CSARLLAGVEPFSYEQYF. The V and J genes are TRBV20-1 and TRBJ2-7, with 10 bases that match TRBD2. J gave up 0 bases and V 2 bases, and 13 bases lay outside the gene matches. The CDR3 totals 18 residues. Germline loops: CDR1 DFQATT, CDR2 SNEGSKA (reference sequence).

The chain carries TRBV7-8 and TRBJ1-3, with unresolved D. The germline V gene has CDR1 SGHVS and CDR2 FQNEAQ. The V gene lost 1 base and the J gene lost 9 bases, with 10 bases spanning the gap. The CDR3 contains 13 residues. CDR3 amino acids: CASSLVREGTIYF. The CDR3 coding sequence is TGTGCCAGCAGCTTAGTTCGGGAAGGCACCATATATTTT.

This clonotype was recorded many times. V gene TRBV11-2 combines with J gene TRBJ2-2; D remains ambiguous. The V gene lost 0 bases and the J gene lost 2 bases, with 4 bases spanning the gap. Per the germline V gene, CDR1 is SGHAT and CDR2 is FQNNGV. The CDR3 spans 14 residues. This chain's CDR3 is CASSLDLNTGELFF. As DNA, the CDR3 is TGTGCCAGCAGCTTAGATCTTAACACCGGGGAGCTGTTTTTT.

This clonotype occurred a few times. The genes are TRBV28 and TRBJ1-2; no clear D. There are 15 residues in the CDR3. Trimming shortened V by 4 bases and J by 4 bases, and 16 bases separated the two germline ends. Germline V gene sequence: CDR1 MDHEN, CDR2 SYDVKM. CDR3 protein: CASSYALGPLYGYTF. CDR3 nucleotide sequence: TGTGCCAGCAGTTACGCACTCGGACCGCTCTATGGCTACACCTTC.

This clonotype was recorded at least ten times. The chain carries TRBV2 and TRBJ1-5; 9 bases are a match to TRBD1. The CDR3 runs to 14 residues. Unmatched junction bases numbered 7, after V lost 6 bases and J lost 7 bases. Per the germline V gene, CDR1 is SNHLY and CDR2 is FYNNEI. CDR3 residues: CASRDRGGGQPQHF. The CDR3 DNA is TGTGCCAGCAGGGACAGGGGCGGAGGGCAGCCCCAGCATTTT.

This clonotype was found many times. The chain couples TRBV20-1 to TRBJ2-1; 9 nucleotides agree with TRBD2. This CDR3 contains 14 residues. CDR1 and CDR2 from the germline V gene are DFQATT and SNEGSKA (reference sequence). Trimming took 0 bases from V and 7 from J; bases not matched to a gene: 4. The DNA of the CDR3 is TGCAGTGCTAGAGATTTAGCGGGAGCTAATGAGCAGTTCTTC. Amino acids: CSARDLAGANEQFF.

With respect to this clonotype: A much larger clone sits a single nucleotide away, making a read error possible. The chain uses TRBV6-5 and TRBJ2-7; D call uncertain. Germline V gives CDR1 MNHEY, CDR2 SVGAGI. The CDR3 contains 13 residues. The CDR3 DNA reads as TGTGTCAGCAGTTACCAAGGATCCTACGAGCAGTACTTC. Amino acid sequence: CVSSYQGSYEQYF.